This T cell receptor (beta chain) stems from a study of blood T cell repertoires in COVID-19. Comments on this clone: An end of the junction differs from the germline gene, which may be a read error.

Here immunoSEQ multiplex PCR was the method, and the copy in TCRdb shows in-frame clones only, minus some. The sample consists of roughly 73,000 clones, under 95% of them appearing once. Germline V lookup: CDR1 MDHEN, CDR2 SYDVKM. The CDR3 is 11 residues long. This TCR was sampled from a man aged 45 to 65 with acute or convalescent COVID-19. The sample comprised peripheral blood. The J gene is TRBJ1-2, the V gene TRBV28, with D unclear. CDR3 residues: CASRQGRSSAF. The CDR3 coding sequence is TGTGCCAGCAGACAAGGACGTAGTAGCGCCTTC.